This T cell receptor (beta chain) stems from a study of T cell responses to AZD1222 COVID-19 vaccine. Study conclusions and caveats: Baseline seropositivity occurred in only a handful of AZD1222 recipients. Sampled repertoires all dated from after the peak T cell response. Spike-specific TCR breadth and depth grew following two AZD1222 doses.

Measured with immunoSEQ multiplex PCR; TCRdb has only the in-frame clones, and not every one. The sample gives 150,000 or so clones, around 87% of which show up once; about a tenth is in the top ten. Concerning this clone: Its antigen is as yet unknown.

The CDR3 length is 14 residues. The trim removed 5 bases at V and 2 bases at J, leaving 4 bases unmatched. The germline V gene encodes CDR1 SNHLY and CDR2 FYNNEI. The clonotype comes from an adult who received the AZD1222 COVID-19 vaccine. The material was peripheral blood, obtained 28 days after the second AZD1222 dose. This chain connects TRBV2 to TRBJ2-3; TRBD1 matches at 7 bases. The CDR3 region has the DNA TGTGCCAGCAGTCAACAGGGGTTCACAGATACGCAGTATTTT. Translated, it gives CASSQQGFTDTQYF.